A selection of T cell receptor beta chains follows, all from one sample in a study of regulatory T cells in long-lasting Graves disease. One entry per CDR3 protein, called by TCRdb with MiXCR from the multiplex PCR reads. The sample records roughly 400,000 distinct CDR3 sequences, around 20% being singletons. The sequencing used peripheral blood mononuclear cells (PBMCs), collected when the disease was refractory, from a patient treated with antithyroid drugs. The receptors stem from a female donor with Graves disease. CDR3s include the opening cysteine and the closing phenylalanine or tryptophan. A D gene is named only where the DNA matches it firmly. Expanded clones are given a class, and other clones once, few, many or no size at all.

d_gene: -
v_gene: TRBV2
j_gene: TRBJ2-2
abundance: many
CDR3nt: TGTGCCAGTCGACTGGAGGCCATGAATGGCGGGGAGCTGTTTTTT
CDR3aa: CASRLEAMNGGELFF

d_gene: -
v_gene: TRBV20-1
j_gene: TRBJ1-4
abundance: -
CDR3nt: TGCAGTGCTAGAGTCGGGCTTGCAACTAATGAAAAACTGTTTTTT
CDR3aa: CSARVGLATNEKLFF

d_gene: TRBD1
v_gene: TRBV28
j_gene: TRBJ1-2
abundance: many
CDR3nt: TGTGCCAGCTCAGGACAGGGACCGACTGATTCCTATGGCTACACCTTC
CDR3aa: CASSGQGPTDSYGYTF

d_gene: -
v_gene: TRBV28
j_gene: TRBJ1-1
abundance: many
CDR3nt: TGTGCCAGCAGTGTGGAAGGCACTGAAGCTTTCTTT
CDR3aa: CASSVEGTEAFF

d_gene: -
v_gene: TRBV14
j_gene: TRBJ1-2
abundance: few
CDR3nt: TGTGCCAGCAGCCAGACAGCGCCGCCCTATGGCTACACCTTC
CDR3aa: CASSQTAPPYGYTF

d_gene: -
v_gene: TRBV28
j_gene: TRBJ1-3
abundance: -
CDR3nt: TGTGCCAGCAGCTCCTCGACAGTCTCTGGAAACACCATATATTTT
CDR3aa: CASSSSTVSGNTIYF

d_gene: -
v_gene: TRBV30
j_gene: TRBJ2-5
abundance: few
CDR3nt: TGTGCCTGGAGTTACCCCCCTCGAGAGACCCAGTACTTC
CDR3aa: CAWSYPPRETQYF

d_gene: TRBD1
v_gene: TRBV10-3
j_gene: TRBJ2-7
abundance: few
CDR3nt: TGTGCCATCACCCGGGGACAGAGTCCCGACGAGCAGTACTTC
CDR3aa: CAITRGQSPDEQYF

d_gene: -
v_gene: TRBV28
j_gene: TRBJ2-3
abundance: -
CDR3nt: TGTGCCAGCAGTTTATACCGGGCAGATACGCAGTATTTT
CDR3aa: CASSLYRADTQYF

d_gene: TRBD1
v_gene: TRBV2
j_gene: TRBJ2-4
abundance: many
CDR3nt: TGTGCCAGCAGTGGCAGGGGGACAGGGGAAAACATTCAGTACTTC
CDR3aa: CASSGRGTGENIQYF

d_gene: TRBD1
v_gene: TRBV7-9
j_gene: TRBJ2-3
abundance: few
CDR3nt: TGTGCCAGCAGGGGAACCGGGACAGGGGCCACAGATACGCAGTATTTT
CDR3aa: CASRGTGTGATDTQYF

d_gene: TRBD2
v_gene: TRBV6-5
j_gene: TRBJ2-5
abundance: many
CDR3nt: TGTGCCAGCAGTTACGGGGGAGGACTAGCGGAAGAGACCCAGTACTTC
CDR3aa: CASSYGGGLAEETQYF